Detailed here is one T cell receptor beta chain. The target of this receptor is not known. Per-base qualities were not stored, and no clone one base away is much larger. Other DNA sequences within the sample encode an identical CDR3. Each collaborating institution followed its own protocols to collect whole blood in K2EDTA tubes. Collaborator samples were shipped for TCRbeta analysis as frozen whole blood, isolated PBMCs, or DNA extracted from either sample type. These data belong to a study of blood T cell repertoires in COVID-19 (TCRdb year 2020). Notes on the research overall: Samples covering the acute and convalescent phases of COVID-19 were provided by collaborators in the United States, Italy and Spain. The sample metadata nearly always contained a de-identified subject ID, COVID-19 status, age in years and sex. Samples came from the ongoing ImmuneRACE study (first 160 participants) plus 1,254 subjects from 6 global collaborators. A freely available public database, intended as a resource for researchers studying the immune response to SARS-CoV-2, is where the repertoires were released. The prospective study material was composed of cDNA or gDNA derived from T cells, B-cell-depleted T cells, or PBMCs. Where available, HLA class I and class II types were obtained from metadata supplied by the sample provider rather than from assay-based typing. Deeply sampled blood TCRbeta repertoires from subjects exposed to, actively infected with, or recovered from COVID-19 were included in the dataset. What the study reported, not specific to this receptor: Clinical and demographic metadata were provided uncurated, with the amount varying by source and participant.

TCRbeta CDR3 regions were amplified from genomic DNA by means of the immunoSEQ Assay, a bias-controlled multiplex PCR. In the authors' own workflow: The number of nucleated cells in each sample was estimated by amplification of reference gene primers within the assay. Sequence reads were collapsed and filtered to measure the absolute abundance of every unique TCRbeta CDR3 rearrangement. Productive Simpson clonality was computed per sample as the square root of Simpson's diversity index over productive rearrangements. What TCRdb holds here is the immuneACCESS table cut down to in-frame rearrangements. Part of the clones is not present; checked against another copy, under half of the missing clones reflect an unresolved V gene, and the others are unexplained. Clone size and V and J calls were adopted from that table, with D and trimming inferred from the DNA. In this sample the table shows some 370,000 clones, around 89% of which occur a single time. Around 1.2% of the sample is in the top ten clones.

V sheds 1 base and J sheds 3 bases, leaving 6 bases between their ends. From the germline V gene, CDR1 is SGHNT and CDR2 is YENEEA. The CDR3 starts with the cysteine, ends with the phenylalanine, and has 13 residues. The DNA shown is the 39-base CDR3, in frame from base 1. This receptor was identified in a man aged 40-55 years with acute or convalescent COVID-19. The chain is assembled from TRBV11-3 and TRBJ1-1; confidence is insufficient to name the D gene. What was sequenced was peripheral blood. The CDR3 reads CASSLVAYTEAFF. At the DNA level, the sequence is TGTGCCAGCAGCTTAGTGGCCTACACTGAAGCTTTCTTT.